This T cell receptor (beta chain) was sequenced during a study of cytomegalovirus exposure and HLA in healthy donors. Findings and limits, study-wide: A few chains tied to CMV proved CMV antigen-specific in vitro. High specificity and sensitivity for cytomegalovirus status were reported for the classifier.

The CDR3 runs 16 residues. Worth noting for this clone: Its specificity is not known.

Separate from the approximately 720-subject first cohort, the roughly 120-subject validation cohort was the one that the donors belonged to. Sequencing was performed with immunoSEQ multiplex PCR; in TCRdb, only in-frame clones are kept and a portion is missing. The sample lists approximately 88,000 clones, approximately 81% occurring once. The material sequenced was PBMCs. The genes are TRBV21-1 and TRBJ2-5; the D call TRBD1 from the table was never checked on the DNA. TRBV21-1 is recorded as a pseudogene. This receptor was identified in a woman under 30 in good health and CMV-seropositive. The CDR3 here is CASSKALRTGDGTQYF. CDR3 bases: TGTGCCAGCAGCAAAGCGCTTAGGACAGGGGATGGGACCCAGTACTTC.